These T cell receptor beta chains were read from a single sample in a study of Graves' ophthalmopathy and Graves' hyperthyroidism. TCRdb ran MiXCR on the multiplex PCR reads and lists one entry per CDR3 protein. This table holds 660,000 or so distinct CDR3 sequences, about two fifths found once. Sequencing input: peripheral blood. The source is an adult man with Graves' ophthalmopathy. CDR3s include the opening cysteine and the closing phenylalanine or tryptophan. The order of the fields is CDR3 protein, CDR3 DNA, J gene, V gene, D gene, clone size. D genes are given only for firm matches. Rows give clone size only sometimes, using once, few, many, or a class for an expanded clone.

CDR3 protein: CASSDEPGTGVETQYF
CDR3 DNA: TGTGCCAGCAGTGACGAACCCGGGACAGGGGTGGAGACCCAGTACTTC
J gene: TRBJ2-5
V gene: TRBV10-3
D gene: TRBD1
clone size: .

CDR3 protein: CASTRQGASSGANVLTF
CDR3 DNA: TGTGCCAGCACCCGACAGGGGGCAAGCTCTGGGGCCAACGTCCTGACTTTC
J gene: TRBJ2-6
V gene: TRBV11-1
D gene: TRBD1
clone size: many

CDR3 protein: CASSVEGQGRLLLQPQHF
CDR3 DNA: TGCGCCAGCAGTGTGGAGGGACAGGGACGTTTACTATTACAGCCCCAGCATTTT
J gene: TRBJ1-5
V gene: TRBV10-2
D gene: TRBD1
clone size: many

CDR3 protein: CATSRQGTDNQPQHF
CDR3 DNA: TGTGCCACCAGCAGGCAAGGGACAGACAATCAGCCCCAGCATTTT
J gene: TRBJ1-5
V gene: TRBV15
D gene: TRBD1
clone size: .

CDR3 protein: CASGLGTGGNQPQHF
CDR3 DNA: TGTGCTAGTGGTCTTGGGACAGGAGGCAATCAGCCCCAGCATTTT
J gene: TRBJ1-5
V gene: TRBV12-5
D gene: TRBD1
clone size: .

CDR3 protein: CASSSIRRAHLQYF
CDR3 DNA: TGTGCCAGCAGCTCCATTCGTAGGGCGCACCTACAGTACTTC
J gene: TRBJ2-7
V gene: TRBV13
D gene: .
clone size: many

CDR3 protein: CASSQNRDYSGNTIYF
CDR3 DNA: TGTGCCAGCAGCCAAAACAGGGATTACTCTGGAAACACCATATATTTT
J gene: TRBJ1-3
V gene: TRBV4-2
D gene: .
clone size: .

CDR3 protein: CASSGSIRDPGNSPLHF
CDR3 DNA: TGTGCCAGCAGCGGAAGCATCCGGGATCCCGGTAATTCACCCCTCCACTTT
J gene: TRBJ1-6
V gene: TRBV9
D gene: .
clone size: .

CDR3 protein: CAGKGATNTGELYF
CDR3 DNA: TGTGCCGGCAAAGGGGCCACCAACACCGGGGAGCTGTACTTC
J gene: TRBJ2-7
V gene: TRBV2
D gene: .
clone size: .

CDR3 protein: CSVGRTEAYEQYF
CDR3 DNA: TGCAGCGTTGGTCGGACAGAGGCCTACGAGCAGTACTTC
J gene: TRBJ2-7
V gene: TRBV29-1
D gene: .
clone size: .

CDR3 protein: CASSIAPANYGYTF
CDR3 DNA: TGTGCCAGTAGTATCGCTCCAGCTAACTATGGCTACACCTTC
J gene: TRBJ1-2
V gene: TRBV19
D gene: .
clone size: many

CDR3 protein: CATSREAGTYEQYF
CDR3 DNA: TGTGCCACCAGCAGAGAGGCAGGTACCTACGAGCAGTACTTC
J gene: TRBJ2-7
V gene: TRBV15
D gene: .
clone size: many

CDR3 protein: CASSAIPGQSYEQYF
CDR3 DNA: TGTGCCAGCAGTGCTATACCGGGACAGTCCTACGAGCAGTACTTC
J gene: TRBJ2-7
V gene: TRBV2
D gene: TRBD1
clone size: .

CDR3 protein: CASSYALDKDPNDLQPQHF
CDR3 DNA: TGTGCCAGCAGTTACGCCCTCGACAAGGACCCCAACGACCTACAGCCCCAGCATTTT
J gene: TRBJ1-5
V gene: TRBV6-5
D gene: .
clone size: few

CDR3 protein: CASSSGGSGTIYF
CDR3 DNA: TGTGCCAGCAGTTCGGGAGGGTCGGGCACCATATATTTT
J gene: TRBJ1-3
V gene: TRBV12-3/TRBV12-4
D gene: .
clone size: many

CDR3 protein: CAISESSDSYEQYF
CDR3 DNA: TGTGCCATCAGTGAGTCTTCGGATTCCTACGAGCAGTACTTC
J gene: TRBJ2-7
V gene: TRBV10-3
D gene: .
clone size: many

CDR3 protein: CASSAHLGELSNQPQHF
CDR3 DNA: TGTGCCAGTAGTGCTCACCTCGGGGAGCTTAGCAATCAGCCCCAGCATTTT
J gene: TRBJ1-5
V gene: TRBV19
D gene: .
clone size: .

CDR3 protein: CSAIEGRNSSPLHF
CDR3 DNA: TGCAGTGCCATTGAAGGGCGGAATAGTTCACCCCTCCACTTT
J gene: TRBJ1-6
V gene: TRBV20-1
D gene: .
clone size: .

CDR3 protein: CASSDGQSNYNEQFF
CDR3 DNA: TGTGCCAGCAGTGATGGACAGAGCAATTACAATGAGCAGTTCTTC
J gene: TRBJ2-1
V gene: TRBV25-1
D gene: .
clone size: .

CDR3 protein: CASSIGGSNYGYTF
CDR3 DNA: TGTGCCAGTAGTATAGGGGGGAGTAACTATGGCTACACCTTC
J gene: TRBJ1-2
V gene: TRBV19
D gene: .
clone size: many

CDR3 protein: CASSFLQGVSYGYTF
CDR3 DNA: TGTGCCAGCAGCTTCTTGCAGGGAGTGAGCTATGGCTACACCTTC
J gene: TRBJ1-2
V gene: TRBV5-4
D gene: .
clone size: many

CDR3 protein: CASSFDREYEQYF
CDR3 DNA: TGTGCCAGCAGTTTCGACAGGGAATACGAGCAGTACTTC
J gene: TRBJ2-7
V gene: TRBV12-3/TRBV12-4
D gene: TRBD1
clone size: many

CDR3 protein: CASSLEQGGTGELFF
CDR3 DNA: TGTGCCAGCAGCTTGGAACAGGGGGGCACCGGGGAGCTGTTTTTT
J gene: TRBJ2-2
V gene: TRBV5-6
D gene: TRBD1
clone size: .

CDR3 protein: CASSQVKDRHRETQYF
CDR3 DNA: TGCGCCAGCAGCCAAGTTAAGGACAGACACCGAGAGACCCAGTACTTC
J gene: TRBJ2-5
V gene: TRBV4-1
D gene: .
clone size: few

CDR3 protein: CATSETGGNEQYF
CDR3 DNA: TGTGCCACCAGTGAAACAGGGGGGAACGAGCAGTACTTC
J gene: TRBJ2-7
V gene: TRBV24-1
D gene: TRBD1
clone size: many

CDR3 protein: CASSLGTGAETQYF
CDR3 DNA: TGTGCCAGCAGCTTAGGGACAGGGGCGGAGACCCAGTACTTC
J gene: TRBJ2-5
V gene: TRBV7-9
D gene: TRBD1
clone size: few

CDR3 protein: CSVRGRGANYGYTF
CDR3 DNA: TGCAGCGTTCGAGGAAGGGGGGCGAACTATGGCTACACCTTC
J gene: TRBJ1-2
V gene: TRBV29-1
D gene: .
clone size: .

CDR3 protein: CASSSKSSGNTIYF
CDR3 DNA: TGTGCCAGCAGCTCTAAGAGCTCTGGAAACACCATATATTTT
J gene: TRBJ1-3
V gene: TRBV2
D gene: .
clone size: .

CDR3 protein: CASEAGDTEAFF
CDR3 DNA: TGTGCCAGTGAGGCGGGTGACACTGAAGCTTTCTTT
J gene: TRBJ1-1
V gene: TRBV19
D gene: .
clone size: .

CDR3 protein: CSAGGGGNQPQHF
CDR3 DNA: TGCAGTGCTGGGGGGGGGGGCAATCAGCCCCAGCATTTT
J gene: TRBJ1-5
V gene: TRBV20-1
D gene: .
clone size: .

CDR3 protein: CASSVDRVLRAGELFF
CDR3 DNA: TGTGCCAGCAGCGTGGACCGGGTCCTTAGAGCCGGGGAGCTGTTTTTT
J gene: TRBJ2-2
V gene: TRBV9
D gene: .
clone size: .

CDR3 protein: CASSVLTLQETQYF
CDR3 DNA: TGTGCCAGCAGCGTACTGACTTTACAAGAGACCCAGTACTTC
J gene: TRBJ2-5
V gene: TRBV11-2
D gene: .
clone size: .

CDR3 protein: CSSFLGPGETQYF
CDR3 DNA: TGCAGCAGTTTCTTGGGGCCAGGGGAGACCCAGTACTTC
J gene: TRBJ2-5
V gene: TRBV29-1
D gene: .
clone size: .

CDR3 protein: CASSLALRSPRERPNTGELFF
CDR3 DNA: TGTGCCAGCAGCTTAGCTCTTCGCAGCCCCAGGGAGAGACCTAACACCGGGGAGCTGTTTTTT
J gene: TRBJ2-2
V gene: TRBV7-6
D gene: .
clone size: .

CDR3 protein: CATSSDSGLYNEQFF
CDR3 DNA: TGTGCCACCAGCAGTGATAGCGGGCTCTACAATGAGCAGTTCTTC
J gene: TRBJ2-1
V gene: TRBV15
D gene: TRBD2
clone size: .

CDR3 protein: CAISEVSDRGGRGYTF
CDR3 DNA: TGTGCCATCAGTGAGGTCTCGGACAGGGGAGGCCGTGGCTACACCTTC
J gene: TRBJ1-2
V gene: TRBV10-3
D gene: TRBD1
clone size: .

CDR3 protein: CAITATPNTIYF
CDR3 DNA: TGTGCCATCACTGCGACACCAAACACCATATATTTT
J gene: TRBJ1-3
V gene: TRBV10-3
D gene: .
clone size: .

CDR3 protein: CSATFHGGAGNTIYF
CDR3 DNA: TGCAGTGCCACTTTCCATGGGGGGGCTGGAAACACCATATATTTT
J gene: TRBJ1-3
V gene: TRBV20-1
D gene: .
clone size: many